The 2 T cell receptor beta chains given below trace back to one sample, sequenced in a study of cytomegalovirus exposure and HLA in healthy donors. The study ran its PCR with 60 Vbeta and 13 Jbeta primers. TCRdb keeps only in-frame clones here, not all; method: immunoSEQ multiplex PCR. The data show 100,000 to 150,000 clones, 70% to 80% seen once. Sequencing used PBMCs. All receptors derive from a female donor in good health and CMV-seronegative.

This clone appeared a single time. The chain couples TRBV25-1 to TRBJ2-2; D might be TRBD1 (5 bases). CDR1 is MGHDK, CDR2 SYGVNS, per germline. This CDR3 comprises 11 residues. V was clipped by 11 bases and J by 7 bases, with 11 bases between them. The CDR3 spells CASQRGGELFF. CDR3 sequence (DNA): TGTGCCTCGCAAAGGGGCGGGGAGCTGTTTTTT.

The V call is TRBV11-2, the J call TRBJ1-2, with D unresolved. The CDR3 runs to 13 residues. The V gene's germline CDR1 is SGHAT and CDR2 FQNNGV. Trimming left V 6 bases short and J 1 base short, with 9 bases between. The CDR3 sequence: CASSRGLNYGYTF. The DNA for the CDR3 is TGTGCCAGCAGTCGTGGACTTAACTATGGCTACACCTTC.